These 24 T cell receptor beta chains originate from one sample sequenced in a study of PD-1 blockade in mismatch repair-deficient tumors. Time point of the sample: identical roughly ten-day culture without peptide (control). Profiled with immunoSEQ multiplex PCR; TCRdb holds only in-frame clones, not every one. The repertoire holds some 14,000 clones, with just over 85% as singletons. The antigens these receptors bind are not known. This specimen consisted of cells cultured in vitro, obtained from a patient treated with pembrolizumab. Receptors originate from an adult with mismatch repair-deficient cancer.

The gene calls are TRBV7-2 and TRBJ2-3, with a tentative D call TRBD2 (5 bases). Trimming removed 3 bases at V and 3 bases at J, with 13 bases between. CDR3 length: 15 residues. Per the germline V gene, CDR1 is SGHTA and CDR2 is FQGNSA. For the CDR3, the DNA is TGTGCCAGCAGCTTTACGGGGTTGTCAACAGATACGCAGTATTTT. Its translation is CASSFTGLSTDTQYF.

The V and J genes are TRBV28 and TRBJ2-5, with 8 positions matching TRBD1. The junction had 10 bases not matched to a gene; V was cut back by 5 bases and J by 5 bases. CDR3 length: 15 amino acids. The germline V gene encodes CDR1 MDHEN and CDR2 SYDVKM. This CDR3 is CASSGRGLIPETQYF. DNA of the CDR3: TGTGCCAGCAGTGGCAGGGGGCTAATTCCGGAGACCCAGTACTTC.

The chain joins TRBV7-9 to TRBJ2-1; TRBD1 matches at 7 bases. Germline V gene lookup returns CDR1 SEHNR and CDR2 FQNEAQ (reference sequence). The CDR3 has 16 amino acids. The V gene end was trimmed by 5 bases and the J gene end by 1 base; junction bases not matched to a gene: 8. The CDR3 nucleotides are TGTGCCAGCAGCACCCGGGACAGCACATCCTACAATGAGCAGTTCTTC. It codes for CASSTRDSTSYNEQFF.

The chain uses TRBV2 and TRBJ2-1, with D uncertain. Per the germline V gene, CDR1 is SNHLY and CDR2 is FYNNEI. Trimming left V 2 bases short and J 4 bases short, with 9 bases between. This CDR3 has 14 residues. CDR3 sequence: CASSESELYNEQFF. In DNA, the CDR3 is TGTGCCAGCAGTGAATCCGAGCTGTACAATGAGCAGTTCTTC.

The V and J genes are TRBV29-1 and TRBJ2-7; no reliable D call. The CDR3 loop spans 13 amino acids. Trimming left V 5 bases short and J 0 bases short, with 11 bases between. Germline loops: CDR1 SQVTM, CDR2 ANQGSEA. The CDR3 loop reads CSVLRPSSYEQYF. Written as DNA, the CDR3 is TGCAGCGTTCTTCGACCGAGCTCCTACGAGCAGTACTTC.

The chain uses TRBV28 and TRBJ2-7; possible D gene TRBD1, 6 bases. V was pared by 8 bases and J by 2 bases, with 13 bases between. This CDR3 spans 13 amino acids. Germline CDR1 MDHEN, CDR2 SYDVKM. The CDR3 nucleotides are TGTGCCAGCCAGACAGGAGAGACCTACGAGCAGTACTTC. As protein: CASQTGETYEQYF. Full variable domain (missing parts from reference TRBV28 and TRBJ2-7): DVKVTQSSRYLVKRTGEKVFLECVQDMDHENMFWYRQDPGLGLRLIYFSYDVKMKEKGDIPEGYSVSREKKERFSLILESASTNQTSMYLCASQTGETYEQYFGPGTRLTVT.

This sequence joins TRBV6-5 and TRBJ1-1; D perhaps matches TRBD1 (5 bases). In germline, CDR1 is MNHEY, CDR2 SVGAGI. Trimming removed 6 bases from V and 0 bases from J, with 8 bases in between. The CDR3 is 13 amino acids. CDR3 sequence (DNA): TGTGCCAGCAGCCAGGGCCTGAACACTGAAGCTTTCTTT. Its protein is CASSQGLNTEAFF.

The V call is TRBV27, the J call TRBJ1-1, with D perhaps matching TRBD1 (6 bases). Trimming took off 7 bases at V and 6 bases at J, with 15 bases between the two ends. The CDR3 contains 13 residues. Germline lookup yields CDR1 MNHEY and CDR2 SMNVEV (reference sequence). The CDR3 bases are TGTGCCAGCATGAGGAGGGAGGGGGCTGAAGCTTTCTTT. Amino acid sequence: CASMRREGAEAFF.

This clone came up once. Here the CDR3 DNA reads TGTGCCAGCAGTGAGGTAGGGAACACTGAAGCTTTCTTT. It yields the protein CASSEVGNTEAFF. The V and J genes are TRBV25-1 and TRBJ1-1; D gene ambiguous. This CDR3 has 13 amino acids. V lost 3 bases and J 1 base, leaving 6 bases between the germline ends. The germline V gene has CDR1 MGHDK and CDR2 SYGVNS.

This chain connects TRBV28 to TRBJ1-1; D remains ambiguous. Germline values: CDR1 MDHEN, CDR2 SYDVKM. The V end lost 2 bases, the J end lost 10 bases, and 11 bases lay between the germline ends. The CDR3 sequence is 12 residues long. The CDR3 protein is CASSLRTALAFF. The CDR3 nucleotides read TGTGCCAGCAGTTTAAGGACGGCCCTAGCTTTCTTT.

The gene calls are TRBV4-2 and TRBJ2-2, with a weak D call TRBD1 (6 bases). V lost 2 bases, J lost 5 bases, and 15 bases lay in between. CDR1 is LGHNA, CDR2 YNFKEQ, per germline. The CDR3 totals 16 residues. The CDR3 DNA is TGTGCCAGCAGCCAAATTGACAGAGGGGGTACCGGGGAGCTGTTTTTT. This translates into CASSQIDRGGTGELFF.

A single count supports this clone. The V call is TRBV7-6, the J call TRBJ2-6, with 8 bases aligning to TRBD1. CDR1 and CDR2 from the germline V gene are SGHVS and FNYEAQ. The CDR3 runs 17 residues. Losses at the gene ends were 5 bases for V and 1 base for J; bases not matched to a gene: 7. This CDR3 is CASSPGQGNSGANVLTF. The CDR3 coding sequence is TGTGCCAGCAGCCCCGGACAGGGTAATTCTGGGGCCAACGTCCTGACTTTC.

This chain connects TRBV2 to TRBJ2-7, with D perhaps being TRBD1 or TRBD2 (5 bases each). CDR1 is SNHLY, CDR2 FYNNEI, per germline. The ends were cut back, 6 bases at V and 4 bases at J, with 13 bases in the middle. CDR3 length: 13 residues. This CDR3 is CASRGVRAYEQYF. In DNA form, the CDR3 reads TGTGCCAGCAGGGGGGTTAGGGCATACGAGCAGTACTTC.

This clone was counted once. The rearrangement uses TRBV28 and TRBJ1-1; 8 positions agree with TRBD1. V shed 3 bases and J 4 bases; nucleotides not matched to a gene: 10. Per the germline V gene, CDR1 is MDHEN and CDR2 is SYDVKM. This CDR3 spans 16 amino acids. CDR3 sequence: CASSLNQGAGVTEAFF. The CDR3 nucleotides read TGTGCCAGCAGTTTGAATCAGGGGGCGGGGGTCACTGAAGCTTTCTTT. Together with reference TRBV28 and TRBJ1-1, the CDR3 gives the full variable domain: DVKVTQSSRYLVKRTGEKVFLECVQDMDHENMFWYRQDPGLGLRLIYFSYDVKMKEKGDIPEGYSVSREKKERFSLILESASTNQTSMYLCASSLNQGAGVTEAFFGQGTRLTVV.

This chain connects TRBV7-3 to TRBJ2-2, with 10 bases aligning to TRBD2. Germline-derived CDR1 and CDR2 are SGHTA and FQGTGA. The CDR3 runs to 15 residues. V shed 5 bases, J shed 5 bases, and the junction held 5 bases outside the gene matches. CDR3 DNA sequence: TGTGCCAGCAGCCCAGCGGGAGGGAGTACCGGGGAGCTGTTTTTT. It codes for CASSPAGGSTGELFF. The variable domain in full, with the rest retrieved from reference TRBV7-3 and TRBJ2-2, is GAGVSQTPSNKVTEKGKYVELRCDPISGHTALYWYRQSLGQGPEFLIYFQGTGAADDSGLPNDRFFAVRPEGSVSTLKIQRTERGDSAVYLCASSPAGGSTGELFFGEGSRLTVL.

The chain carries TRBV6-1 and TRBJ2-3; no firm D call. In germline, CDR1 is MNHNS, CDR2 SASEGT. CDR3 length: 14 amino acids. V lost 4 bases and J lost 10, with 18 bases in between. This chain's CDR3 is CASSGRYPQIAQYF. The CDR3 DNA is TGTGCCAGCAGTGGCCGTTACCCTCAGATTGCGCAGTATTTT.

The chain has TRBV9 and TRBJ1-5; perhaps TRBD1 as D (5 bases). The length of the CDR3 is 14 residues. In germline, CDR1 is SGDLS, CDR2 YYNGEE. V shed 4 bases and J shed 2 bases, with 10 bases lying between them. The CDR3 here is CASSPTTGNQPQHF. CDR3 bases: TGTGCCAGCAGCCCAACGACAGGCAATCAGCCCCAGCATTTT. Full variable domain (missing parts from reference TRBV9 and TRBJ1-5): DSGVTQTPKHLITATGQRVTLRCSPRSGDLSVYWYQQSLDQGLQFLIQYYNGEERAKGNILERFSAQQFPDLHSELNLSSLELGDSALYFCASSPTTGNQPQHFGDGTRLSIL.

The genes are TRBV28 and TRBJ2-5; 8 positions agree with TRBD2. With V trimmed by 5 bases and J by 5 bases, 13 bases remained unmatched. Germline CDR1 MDHEN, CDR2 SYDVKM. The length of the CDR3 is 16 residues. The CDR3 DNA reads TGTGCCAGCAGTCTCGTCCCGCGAGCGGGAGCTGAGACCCAGTACTTC. It encodes CASSLVPRAGAETQYF. Using reference TRBV28 and TRBJ2-5 for the parts outside the CDR3, the full variable domain is DVKVTQSSRYLVKRTGEKVFLECVQDMDHENMFWYRQDPGLGLRLIYFSYDVKMKEKGDIPEGYSVSREKKERFSLILESASTNQTSMYLCASSLVPRAGAETQYFGPGTRLLVL.

The chain uses TRBV27 and TRBJ2-5; the D gene is possibly TRBD2 (6 bases). CDR3 length: 14 amino acids. The germline V gene encodes CDR1 MNHEY and CDR2 SMNVEV (reference sequence). Trimming cost V 1 base and J 5 bases, with 11 bases left between them. The CDR3 region is CASSLYGGVETQYF. In DNA, the CDR3 is TGTGCCAGCAGTTTATACGGGGGTGTGGAGACCCAGTACTTC.

The chain is built from TRBV7-9 and TRBJ2-7; D not resolved. The CDR3 contains 11 residues. V lost 5 bases to trimming and J lost 3 bases, with 5 bases between them. Germline CDR1 SEHNR, CDR2 FQNEAQ (reference sequence). The CDR3 is CASSAVYEQYF. The CDR3 nucleotides are TGTGCCAGCAGCGCCGTCTACGAGCAGTACTTC.

V is TRBV7-2 and J is TRBJ2-1; 12 bases are a match to TRBD2. Germline V CDR1 and CDR2: SGHTA, FQGNSA. This CDR3 has 17 residues. V trimming: 2 bases; J trimming: 6 bases; junction bases outside the gene matches: 8. This CDR3 reads CASSLRPSGRGINEQFF. The CDR3 DNA follows: TGTGCCAGCAGCTTACGTCCTAGCGGGAGGGGGATCAATGAGCAGTTCTTC.

V usage is TRBV2 and J usage is TRBJ2-2, with D perhaps matching TRBD1 (5 bases). There are 15 residues in the CDR3. The germline gives CDR1 SNHLY, CDR2 FYNNEI. V dropped 5 bases and J dropped 0 bases, with 10 bases sitting between them. The CDR3 bases are TGTGCCAGCAGTCAGGGTGAGTCGAACACCGGGGAGCTGTTTTTT. Its protein is CASSQGESNTGELFF. Full variable domain (rest looked up from reference TRBV2 and TRBJ2-2): EPEVTQTPSHQVTQMGQEVILRCVPISNHLYFYWYRQILGQKVEFLVSFYNNEISEKSEIFDDQFSVERPDGSNFTLKIRSTKLEDSAMYFCASSQGESNTGELFFGEGSRLTVL.

The rearrangement uses TRBV11-2 and TRBJ2-3, with D perhaps TRBD1 (6 bases). This CDR3 spans 18 amino acids. The V end lost 2 bases, the J end lost 0 bases, and 18 bases lay between the germline ends. From germline, CDR1 is SGHAT and CDR2 FQNNGV. CDR3 amino acids: CASSLTPLQGSSTDTQYF. The CDR3 bases are TGTGCCAGCAGCTTAACCCCCCTACAGGGATCTAGCACAGATACGCAGTATTTT.

This clone was picked up a small number of times. The chain has TRBV28 and TRBJ2-5, with a weak D call TRBD2 (7 bases). Trimming pared 7 bases from V and 5 bases from J, leaving 20 bases between. This CDR3 is built from 15 residues. CDR1 and CDR2 from the germline V gene are MDHEN and SYDVKM. The CDR3 DNA follows: TGTGCCAGCACCGATGGGGGGGCACGGGGGGAGACCCAGTACTTC. Residues: CASTDGGARGETQYF.